The 27 T cell receptor beta chains in this list originate from one sample, sequenced in a study of regulatory T cells in long-lasting Graves disease. Described time point: newly diagnosed GD, antithyroid drugs for less than 3 months. PBMC RNA was the source of the TCR library. CDR3 regions were amplified by Arm-PCR using iRepertoire HTBI primers to build TCR beta libraries. TCRdb re-called the multiplex PCR reads with MiXCR, one entry per CDR3 protein. The sample has roughly 320,000 distinct CDR3 sequences; 16% are singletons. These same records also appear under a second study, on T cells in Graves' hyperthyroidism and ophthalmopathy.

Sequencing used peripheral blood mononuclear cells (PBMCs), obtained at new diagnosis, from a patient treated with antithyroid drugs. The receptors derive from a man aged 35-49 years with Graves disease.

In this sample, this clonotype turned up many times. This chain connects TRBV5-5 to TRBJ2-3; D unresolved. The V gene lost 6 bases and the J gene lost 0 bases, with 5 bases spanning the gap. From germline, CDR1 is SGHKS and CDR2 YYEKEE (reference sequence). There are 12 residues in the CDR3. The DNA for the CDR3 is TGTGCCAGCAAGGACAGCACAGATACGCAGTATTTT. It encodes CASKDSTDTQYF.

The chain joins TRBV19 to TRBJ1-6; no reliable D call. CDR1 and CDR2 (germline): LNHDA, SQIVND (reference sequence). Trimming shortened V by 8 bases and J by 10 bases, and 18 bases separated the two germline ends. The CDR3 sequence is 14 residues long. CDR3 sequence (DNA): TGTGCCAGTCAACAGTCACGACCCGGCTCACCCCTCCACTTT. As protein: CASQQSRPGSPLHF.

This clonotype was found many times. The gene calls are TRBV18 and TRBJ1-2; a weak D match, TRBD1 (6 bases). V lost 3 bases and J 2 bases, leaving 13 bases between the germline ends. The CDR3 spans 15 residues. Germline lookup yields CDR1 KGHSH and CDR2 LQKENI. The CDR3, as DNA: TGTGCCAGCTCACCGCCAGGGGACGGCAACTATGGCTACACCTTC. It yields the protein CASSPPGDGNYGYTF.

Only a few counts were recorded for this clonotype. V gene TRBV6-4 combines with J gene TRBJ2-6; D is uncertain. The length of the CDR3 is 15 residues. Germline assignment: CDR1 MRHNA and CDR2 SNTAGT. Trimming shortened V by 0 bases and J by 0 bases, and 3 bases separated the two germline ends. The DNA of the CDR3 is TGTGCCAGCAGTGACTCCCACTCTGGGGCCAACGTCCTGACTTTC. Translating gives CASSDSHSGANVLTF.

The sample holds many counts of this clonotype. The J gene is TRBJ1-5, the V gene TRBV11-1, with a possible D match to TRBD1 (5 bases). V lost 5 bases and J 5 bases, leaving 10 bases between the germline ends. In germline, CDR1 is SGHAT, CDR2 FQDESV (reference sequence). CDR3 length: 13 amino acids. Here the CDR3 DNA reads TGTGCCAGCAGCCTACAGGAGGATCAGCCCCAGCATTTT. It yields the protein CASSLQEDQPQHF.

This clonotype was found many times. The chain uses TRBV5-1 and TRBJ1-2; D is undetermined. The germline gives CDR1 SGHRS, CDR2 YFSETQ. Trimming cost V 0 bases and J 2 bases, with 8 bases left between them. The CDR3 totals 14 residues. The CDR3 coding sequence is TGCGCCAGCAGCTTGGGTAGAACCAACTATGGCTACACCTTC. This translates into CASSLGRTNYGYTF.

V and J are TRBV10-3 and TRBJ1-2, with D tentatively TRBD1 (5 bases). Germline lookup yields CDR1 ENHRY and CDR2 SYGVKD. The CDR3 length is 15 residues. With 0 bases removed from V and 4 bases from J, the gap between germline ends came to 12 bases. The DNA for the CDR3 is TGTGCCATCAGTGAGTCGGGGACGTACACCTATGGCTACACCTTC. It encodes CAISESGTYTYGYTF.

This clonotype was counted many times. The chain links TRBV3-1 to TRBJ2-2; D not resolved. Germline V CDR1 and CDR2: LGHDT, YNNKEL (reference sequence). This CDR3 spans 12 amino acids. The ends were cut back, 6 bases at V and 2 bases at J, with 4 bases in the middle. CDR3 region: CASSHNTGELFF. Written as DNA, the CDR3 is TGTGCCAGCAGTCACAACACCGGGGAGCTGTTTTTT.

V is TRBV29-1 and J is TRBJ1-1; 7 bases map to TRBD1. Germline values: CDR1 SQVTM, CDR2 ANQGSEA. The CDR3 runs to 14 residues. Trimming removed 4 bases from V and 5 bases from J; junction bases left unmatched: 10. CDR3 sequence (DNA): TGCAGCGTTGGACCCGGGACAGTGGGGACTGAAGCTTTCTTT. Its translation is CSVGPGTVGTEAFF.

This clonotype was detected a few times. This rearrangement joins TRBV5-1 to TRBJ1-1; D unclear. Deletions cut 1 base from V and 7 bases from J, with 8 bases between. Germline V CDR1 and CDR2: SGHRS, YFSETQ. This CDR3 contains 12 residues. The CDR3 region has the DNA TGCGCCAGCAGCTTGTTTATGGGTGAAGCTTTCTTT. This encodes CASSLFMGEAFF.

This clonotype occurred a few times. CDR3 DNA: TGTGCCAGCAGTTTAGGTCGGACTAGCCCCCCGACAGATACGCAGTATTTT. Protein: CASSLGRTSPPTDTQYF. This sequence joins TRBV27 and TRBJ2-3; 8 bases are a match to TRBD2. The CDR3 totals 17 residues. With 2 bases clipped from V and 3 bases from J, the junction kept 10 bases outside the gene matches. Germline CDR1 MNHEY, CDR2 SMNVEV (reference sequence).

J is TRBJ2-3 and V is TRBV24-1; D is ambiguous. CDR3 length: 15 amino acids. Trimming removed 5 bases at V and 2 bases at J, with 13 bases between. Germline CDR1 reads KGHDR; CDR2 reads SFDVKD. CDR3 coding DNA: TGTGCCACCAGTGGGGCAGCCTCTCCCACAGATACGCAGTATTTT. It is translated as CATSGAASPTDTQYF.

This chain links TRBV5-4 with TRBJ1-1, with unresolved D. CDR1 is SGHNT, CDR2 YYREEE, per germline (reference sequence). V lost 0 bases and J 0 bases, leaving 9 bases between the germline ends. CDR3 size: 15 residues. The CDR3 DNA sequence: TGTGCCAGCAGCTTGGGTCACAGCGTGAACACTGAAGCTTTCTTT. Protein sequence: CASSLGHSVNTEAFF. Full variable domain (outside the CDR3, taken from reference TRBV5-4 and TRBJ1-1): ETGVTQSPTHLIKTRGQQVTLRCSSQSGHNTVSWYQQALGQGPQFIFQYYREEENGRGNFPPRFSGLQFPNYSSELNVNALELDDSALYLCASSLGHSVNTEAFFGQGTRLTVV.

The sample holds many counts of this clonotype. V and J are TRBV2 and TRBJ1-2; no clear D gene. The germline V gene encodes CDR1 SNHLY and CDR2 FYNNEI. The CDR3 loop spans 15 amino acids. V lost 1 base and J 3 bases, leaving 12 bases between the germline ends. CDR3 bases: TGTGCCAGCAGTGAAGGGCGGGGAAGAGACTATGGCTACACCTTC. This gives the protein CASSEGRGRDYGYTF. Together with reference TRBV2 and TRBJ1-2, the CDR3 gives the full variable domain: EPEVTQTPSHQVTQMGQEVILRCVPISNHLYFYWYRQILGQKVEFLVSFYNNEISEKSEIFDDQFSVERPDGSNFTLKIRSTKLEDSAMYFCASSEGRGRDYGYTFGSGTRLTVV.

This clonotype was recorded at least ten times. This chain connects TRBV18 to TRBJ2-5; unclear D gene. The germline V gene has CDR1 KGHSH and CDR2 LQKENI. The CDR3 is made up of 13 amino acids. V lost 3 bases and J lost 0, with 5 bases in between. This chain's CDR3 is CASSPMYQETQYF. The DNA for the CDR3 is TGTGCCAGCTCACCTATGTACCAAGAGACCCAGTACTTC.

This clonotype was picked up a small number of times. The chain employs TRBV9 and TRBJ2-5, with 7 nucleotides matching TRBD1. The germline gives CDR1 SGDLS, CDR2 YYNGEE. The CDR3 totals 15 residues. With V trimmed by 0 bases and J by 9 bases, 11 bases remained unmatched. CDR3 protein: CASSVGPTGQQAQYF. The CDR3, as DNA: TGTGCCAGCAGCGTAGGTCCGACAGGGCAGCAGGCCCAGTACTTC. Together with reference TRBV9 and TRBJ2-5, the CDR3 gives the full variable domain: DSGVTQTPKHLITATGQRVTLRCSPRSGDLSVYWYQQSLDQGLQFLIQYYNGEERAKGNILERFSAQQFPDLHSELNLSSLELGDSALYFCASSVGPTGQQAQYFGPGTRLLVL.

This clonotype was counted at least ten times. This chain joins TRBV5-1 and TRBJ2-3; D is possibly TRBD2 (7 bases). Germline V CDR1 and CDR2: SGHRS, YFSETQ. V was clipped by 0 bases and J by 6 bases, with 17 bases between them. There are 16 residues in the CDR3. For the CDR3, the DNA is TGCGCCAGCAGCTTGGGCCCCCGGGGGGCAGGTGATACGCAGTATTTT. Translated: CASSLGPRGAGDTQYF.

This clonotype was seen at least ten times. The V and J genes are TRBV7-9 and TRBJ2-7; 7 bases are a match to TRBD1. The CDR3 has 15 residues. From germline, CDR1 is SEHNR and CDR2 FQNEAQ (reference sequence). After removal of 5 bases from V and 5 bases from J, the junction contained 12 bases not matched to a gene. CDR3 in amino acids: CASSPTMTGSHEQYF. CDR3 sequence (DNA): TGTGCCAGCAGCCCAACCATGACAGGGTCCCACGAGCAGTACTTC. Based on the CDR3 plus reference TRBV7-9 and TRBJ2-7, the full variable domain is DTGVSQNPRHKITKRGQNVTFRCDPISEHNRLYWYRQTLGQGPEFLTYFQNEAQLEKSRLLSDRFSAERPKGSFSTLEIQRTEQGDSAMYLCASSPTMTGSHEQYFGPGTRLTVT.

Many counts were recorded for this clonotype. This rearrangement joins TRBV7-2 to TRBJ2-5, with 8 bases that match TRBD2. Germline V lookup: CDR1 SGHTA, CDR2 FQGNSA. The CDR3 is made up of 15 amino acids. Trimming took 1 base from V and 5 from J; bases not matched to a gene: 6. The DNA for the CDR3 is TGTGCCAGCAGCTTAGTAACGGGGGGGCAGGAGACCCAGTACTTC. It codes for CASSLVTGGQETQYF. Drawing the rest from reference TRBV7-2 and TRBJ2-5, the complete variable domain is GAGVSQSPSNKVTEKGKDVELRCDPISGHTALYWYRQSLGQGLEFLIYFQGNSAPDKSGLPSDRFSAERTGGSVSTLTIQRTQQEDSAVYLCASSLVTGGQETQYFGPGTRLLVL.

V usage is TRBV7-9 and J usage is TRBJ2-1; a weak D match, TRBD1 (6 bases). This CDR3 comprises 15 residues. Trimming took 2 bases from V and 4 from J, leaving 12 bases between them. Germline V gives CDR1 SEHNR, CDR2 FQNEAQ (reference sequence). DNA for the CDR3: TGTGCCAGCAGCTTACCCGGGACATCATACAATGAGCAGTTCTTC. Translation: CASSLPGTSYNEQFF.

This clonotype was counted between two and nine times. The V gene is TRBV28, the J gene TRBJ1-5, with TRBD1 matching over 11 bases. The V and J ends lost 5 bases and 6 bases, in that order; junction bases with no gene match: 9. In germline, CDR1 is MDHEN, CDR2 SYDVKM. The CDR3 runs 16 residues. CDR3 protein: CASSPLDRGPLQPQHF. In DNA, the CDR3 is TGTGCCAGCAGTCCCCTGGACAGGGGGCCGCTTCAGCCCCAGCATTTT.

This chain connects TRBV6-5 to TRBJ1-6, with D perhaps matching TRBD1 (5 bases). Between the trimmed V and J ends, which lost 2 bases and 6 bases, there was a span of 23 bases. The CDR3 loop spans 19 amino acids. Looked up from germline, CDR1 is MNHEY and CDR2 is SVGAGI. CDR3 nucleotides: TGTGCCAGCAGTTACGCCTGGAGCGGGATGCGTGGGGGTAATTCACCCCTCCACTTT. This codes for CASSYAWSGMRGGNSPLHF.

In its sample, this clonotype was seen many times. V usage is TRBV24-1 and J usage is TRBJ2-3, with TRBD1 matching over 7 bases. The trim removed 0 bases at V and 4 bases at J, leaving 6 bases unmatched. This CDR3 comprises 16 residues. CDR1 is KGHDR and CDR2 is SFDVKD in the germline V gene. The CDR3 spells CATSDLGQGVSDTQYF. CDR3 in DNA: TGTGCCACCAGTGATTTGGGGCAGGGGGTGTCAGATACGCAGTATTTT.

At least ten counts were recorded for this clonotype. The chain links TRBV6-1 to TRBJ2-7; D gene ambiguous. Germline V gives CDR1 MNHNS, CDR2 SASEGT. The CDR3 loop spans 13 amino acids. Trimming removed 2 bases at V and 2 bases at J, with 7 bases between. The CDR3 DNA sequence: TGTGCCAGCAGTGAACAGGACCCCTACGAGCAGTACTTC. Its translation: CASSEQDPYEQYF.

The rearrangement joins TRBV7-3 to TRBJ2-3, with TRBD2 matching 7 bases. The J segment lost 15 bases and the V segment lost 8 bases, leaving 14 bases of the junction unmatched. The CDR3 is 12 amino acids. Germline V gene lookup returns CDR1 SGHTA and CDR2 FQGTGA. CDR3 sequence (DNA): TGTGCCAGCTCTGGGGGGGGTAGCTTTCAATATTTT. Its translation is CASSGGGSFQYF.

The chain uses TRBV11-2 and TRBJ1-2; D unclear. V was pared by 7 bases and J by 7 bases, with 13 bases between. Per the germline V gene, CDR1 is SGHAT and CDR2 is FQNNGV. The CDR3 is 12 residues long. The CDR3 coding sequence is TGTGCCAGCACCGGATCTATCGGTGGCTACACCTTC. Residues: CASTGSIGGYTF.

Many counts were recorded for this clonotype. This chain uses TRBV20-1 with TRBJ2-7; D is undetermined. This CDR3 has 11 amino acids. CDR1 and CDR2 (germline): DFQATT, SNEGSKA (reference sequence). The V end lost 5 bases, the J end lost 4 bases, and 9 bases lay between the germline ends. CDR3 bases: TGCAGTGCTCCTAGGCCGTACGAGCAGTACTTC. This sequence encodes CSAPRPYEQYF.